The rows below give T cell receptor beta chains drawn from one sample of a study of TIL therapy for anti-PD-1-resistant metastatic lung cancer. The protocol was immunoSEQ multiplex PCR, while the TCRdb copy is restricted to in-frame clones and leaves out a portion. Altogether 25,000 to 40,000 clones are present, 74% being singletons, with the ten largest covering 2.5% to 3%. Sequencing used blood, obtained at baseline. These TCRs come from a woman aged 30 to 85 with non-small cell lung cancer. CDR3s include the opening cysteine and the closing phenylalanine or tryptophan. D genes are given only for firm matches. Size tells how often a clone was seen (once, few, many) or the class of an expanded clone, and some rows leave it out.

>.|.|TRBJ1-5|TRBV27
TGTGCCAGCAGTTTATACGGGGCTGGGGTCAATCAGCCCCAGCATTTT
CASSLYGAGVNQPQHF
>TRBD1|.|TRBJ2-3|TRBV6-5
TGTGCCAGCAGGGAACCTGGACAGGGACATACGCAGTATTTT
CASREPGQGHTQYF
>.|.|TRBJ1-2|TRBV6-6
TGTGCCAGCAGTTACTCCGGACGGGCTAACTATGGCTACACCTTC
CASSYSGRANYGYTF
>.|.|TRBJ2-5|TRBV5-4
TGTGCCAGCAGCCCCAGAGACTATCAAGAGACCCAGTACTTC
CASSPRDYQETQYF
>TRBD1|once|TRBJ1-2|TRBV10-2
TGCGCCAGCAGTGAGCCAGGGCAGGGGGGTGGCTACACCTTC
CASSEPGQGGGYTF
>.|few|TRBJ1-4|TRBV2
TGTGCCACCACTCTGAACACAGGGCCTAATGAAAAACTGTTTTTT
CATTLNTGPNEKLFF
>.|few|TRBJ1-3|TRBV2
TGTGCCAGCAGTCTTGACAGAAACACCATATATTTT
CASSLDRNTIYF
>TRBD2|.|TRBJ2-5|TRBV7-2
TGTGCCAGCAGCCGGACTAGTCACGAGACCCAGTACTTC
CASSRTSHETQYF
>TRBD1|once|TRBJ2-7|TRBV5-8
TGTGCCAGCAGCTTGTGGGGACAGGGGGCGAGCGACGAGCAGTACTTC
CASSLWGQGASDEQYF
>TRBD1|once|TRBJ2-1|TRBV9
TGTGCCAGCAGCGTAGGGGACAGGTCGTCTGAGCAGTTCTTC
CASSVGDRSSEQFF
>TRBD2|.|TRBJ2-1|TRBV18
TGTGCCAGCTCACCAGTGAGGACTAGCGGTAACAATGAGCAGTTCTTC
CASSPVRTSGNNEQFF
>.|.|TRBJ2-1|TRBV5-1
TGCGCCAGCAGCTTGACGGGCGATTCGAGAATGGACAATGAGCAGTTCTTC
CASSLTGDSRMDNEQFF
>.|.|TRBJ2-6|TRBV5-1
TGCGCCAGCAGTGTGCAGATCTCTGGGGCCAACGTCCTGACTTTC
CASSVQISGANVLTF
>.|.|TRBJ2-1|TRBV4-1
TGCGCCAGCAGCCAAGATCATCCCCGGGACCAGAGCTCCTACAATGAGCAGTTCTTC
CASSQDHPRDQSSYNEQFF
>TRBD2|.|TRBJ2-1|TRBV27
TGTGCCAGCAGTTTATTTGCGGGAGATATCTACAATGAGCAGTTCTTC
CASSLFAGDIYNEQFF
>.|.|TRBJ1-2|TRBV5-6
TGTGCCAGCAGCTTTACAGGTCAGACCTATGGCTACACCTTC
CASSFTGQTYGYTF
>.|few|TRBJ1-5|TRBV19
TGTGCCAGTAATCTTGCGGGGGAGCCCCAGCATTTT
CASNLAGEPQHF
>.|few|TRBJ2-5|TRBV19
TGTGCCAGTAGTATCAGGGAGACCCAGTACTTC
CASSIRETQYF
>.|once|TRBJ2-4|TRBV7-9
TGTGCCAGCAGCCCCGGGACTCCACTAGCCAAAAACATTCAGTACTTC
CASSPGTPLAKNIQYF
>TRBD2|.|TRBJ2-7|TRBV5-4
TGTGCCAGCAGCCCTAGCGGGAGGGCGAGAGGCGAGCAGTACTTC
CASSPSGRARGEQYF
>TRBD1|.|TRBJ2-2|TRBV7-9
TGTGCCAGCAGTCCGGGACAGGGGTTCACCGGGGAGCTGTTTTTT
CASSPGQGFTGELFF
>.|.|TRBJ2-7|TRBV7-8
TGTGCCAGCACCCGTCGCGGGGTCGACGAGCAGTACTTC
CASTRRGVDEQYF
>.|.|TRBJ1-1|TRBV7-2
TGTGCCAGCAGTGGACAGACCTACACTGAAGCTTTCTTT
CASSGQTYTEAFF
>TRBD1|.|TRBJ1-2|TRBV19
TGTGCCAGTAGTAGGAGGACAGGGAAGGATGGCTACACCTTC
CASSRRTGKDGYTF
>.|.|TRBJ2-3|TRBV6-5
TGTGCCAGCAGTTACGTAGCAGTAAGCACAGATACGCAGTATTTT
CASSYVAVSTDTQYF
>TRBD2|.|TRBJ2-3|TRBV5-1
TGCGCCAGCAAGACCAGCCAGGGACTATCCAACACAGATACGCAGTATTTT
CASKTSQGLSNTDTQYF
>.|.|TRBJ2-7|TRBV27
TGTGCCAGCAGTTGGGGGGTTCGGGACGAGCAGTACTTC
CASSWGVRDEQYF
>.|few|TRBJ1-5|TRBV30
TGTGCCTGGAGTCGGGAAAGAGATCAGCCCCAGCATTTT
CAWSRERDQPQHF
>.|.|TRBJ1-2|TRBV11-2
TGTGCAGACCGTACCCGCGAACCACTTATTAACTATGGCTACACCTTC
CADRTREPLINYGYTF
>.|few|TRBJ1-3|TRBV7-9
TGTGCCAGCAGCAAGACAGTGTCCGGAAACACCATATATTTT
CASSKTVSGNTIYF
>.|.|TRBJ1-2|TRBV27
TGTGCCAGCAGTTTACAGGGGAGCTATGGCTACACCTTC
CASSLQGSYGYTF
>TRBD1|.|TRBJ2-3|TRBV5-5
TGTGCCAGCAGCACTCGACAGGGGGGCACAGATACGCAGTATTTT
CASSTRQGGTDTQYF
>.|.|TRBJ2-7|TRBV11-2
TGTGCCAGCAGCATGACTAGATCGGCCTACGAGCAGTACTTC
CASSMTRSAYEQYF
>.|.|TRBJ2-5|TRBV5-4
TGTGCCAGCAGCTTGGAGACTAAAGAGACCCAGTACTTC
CASSLETKETQYF
>.|.|TRBJ2-7|TRBV7-9
TGTGCCAGCAGCTTCCAGGCCACCTACGAGCAGTACTTC
CASSFQATYEQYF
>TRBD2|once|TRBJ2-1|TRBV7-9
TGTGCCAGCAGCCAAACCGGGACTAGTTTCGAGCAGTTCTTC
CASSQTGTSFEQFF
>TRBD2|.|TRBJ2-1|TRBV4-1
TGCGCCAGCAGCCAAGGAGGCGGGACTAGTAAGGACAATGAGCAGTTCTTC
CASSQGGGTSKDNEQFF
>TRBD2|.|TRBJ2-7|TRBV7-8
TGTGCCAGCAGCCCCCTCCAGGCTAGCGGAGCCTACGAGCAGTACTTC
CASSPLQASGAYEQYF
>TRBD1|.|TRBJ2-2|TRBV7-8
TGTGCCAGCGGACAGGGGGCGTTCGGGGAGCTGTTTTTT
CASGQGAFGELFF
>.|.|TRBJ1-2|TRBV2
TGTGCCAGCACAGTGGGGGGGCTTGGCTACACCTTC
CASTVGGLGYTF
>TRBD1|.|TRBJ2-7|TRBV5-1
TGCGCCAGCAGCCTTGCCCCCACCGGGACAGGGGCCTACGAGCAGTACTTC
CASSLAPTGTGAYEQYF
>TRBD2|.|TRBJ2-7|TRBV30
TGTGCCTGGGGAGGACTAGCGGGAGGCTACGAGCAGTACTTC
CAWGGLAGGYEQYF
>.|few|TRBJ2-7|TRBV7-6
TGTGCCAGCAGCTTAGCGGTTTCCTACGAGCAGTACTTC
CASSLAVSYEQYF
>TRBD2|.|TRBJ2-3|TRBV2
TGTGCCAGCAGTGAATTTAGCGGGAGAACCGATACGCAGTATTTT
CASSEFSGRTDTQYF
>.|few|TRBJ2-2|TRBV7-2
TGTGCCAGCAGCCTCCACAACGGCGGGGAGCTGTTTTTT
CASSLHNGGELFF